This note documents a single TCR beta chain sequence. Within the sample, other DNA sequences also encode this same CDR3. Here immunoSEQ multiplex PCR was the method, and the copy in TCRdb shows in-frame clones only, minus some. Among 1.4 million to 1.5 million clones listed, roughly 96% were seen once. With 2 bases clipped from V and 3 bases from J, the junction kept 2 bases outside the gene matches. CDR1 is MNHEY and CDR2 is SVGAGI in the germline V gene. The CDR3 contains 15 residues. This sample is drawn from a study of shared clonotypes between healthy human individuals. Study at large: Participating donors consisted of a couple of women and three men aged 18 to 49.

The clonotype originates from a man aged 25-45 years in good health. The rearrangement uses TRBV6-5 and TRBJ1-5; 9 bases fit TRBD1. The specimen was naive CD4+ T cells sorted from blood. Subset reported: CD45RA+ positively selected. CDR3 nucleotides: TGTGCCAGCAGTTACGGGACAGGGTCCAATCAGCCCCAGCATTTT. Residues: CASSYGTGSNQPQHF.